This passage covers 9 T cell receptor beta chains from one sample sequenced in a study of T cell responses to AZD1222 COVID-19 vaccine. Only in-frame clones appear in the TCRdb table, and some are missing; sequencing was by immunoSEQ multiplex PCR. The sample contains more than 85,000 clones, about 94% of which appear only once. Sample: peripheral blood, taken 28 days after the second AZD1222 dose. Source of these receptors: an adult who received the AZD1222 COVID-19 vaccine.

This clone was counted once. The rearrangement links TRBV7-9 to TRBJ1-2; 11 bases fit TRBD1. This CDR3 spans 16 amino acids. Germline CDR1 and CDR2: SEHNR and FQNEAQ (reference sequence). V lost 4 bases and J lost 0; bases outside the gene matches: 4. The CDR3 sequence: CASSWTGGQTNYGYTF. CDR3 in DNA: TGTGCCAGCAGCTGGACAGGGGGCCAAACTAACTATGGCTACACCTTC.

The rearrangement joins TRBV4-1 to TRBJ1-1, with 8 bases that match TRBD1. V lost 1 base and J lost 7; bases outside the gene matches: 5. The CDR3 is 14 residues long. Looked up from germline, CDR1 is MGHRA and CDR2 is YSYEKL. CDR3 sequence (DNA): TGCGCCAGCAGCCAAGCGACAGGGGCTCATGAAGCTTTCTTT. This encodes CASSQATGAHEAFF.

The genes are TRBV27 and TRBJ1-2, with D possibly being TRBD1 (6 bases). The germline gives CDR1 MNHEY, CDR2 SMNVEV (reference sequence). The germline V and J ends were trimmed by 8 bases and 4 bases, with 14 bases remaining between them. The CDR3 loop spans 13 amino acids. CDR3 sequence (DNA): TGTGCCAGCCACGGGGGCTCCCCCTATGGCTACACCTTC. Protein product: CASHGGSPYGYTF.

The rearrangement links TRBV10-1 to TRBJ2-7; D is unclear. This CDR3 has 13 residues. Germline lookup yields CDR1 WNHNN and CDR2 SYGVQD (reference sequence). V was trimmed by 3 bases and J by 1 base, leaving 7 bases between them. CDR3 DNA sequence: TGCGCCAGCAGTGATGGGCATTCCTACGAGCAGTACTTC. It translates to CASSDGHSYEQYF.

The chain joins TRBV11-2 to TRBJ2-1, with 8 positions matching TRBD2. V lost 3 bases, J lost 6 bases, and 7 bases stayed unmatched. The CDR3 totals 15 residues. Per germline, CDR1 SGHAT and CDR2 FQNNGV. CDR3 nucleotide sequence: TGTGCCAGCAGCTTCCAACGGGAGGGCCCCAATGAGCAGTTCTTC. It specifies CASSFQREGPNEQFF. Together with reference TRBV11-2 and TRBJ2-1, the CDR3 gives the full variable domain: EAGVAQSPRYKIIEKRQSVAFWCNPISGHATLYWYQQILGQGPKLLIQFQNNGVVDDSQLPKDRFSAERLKGVDSTLKIQPAKLEDSAVYLCASSFQREGPNEQFFGPGTRLTVL.

The count of this clone is one. The gene calls are TRBV5-6 and TRBJ2-2, with a possible D match to TRBD1 (5 bases). Germline loops: CDR1 SGHDT, CDR2 YYEEEE. The CDR3 is 18 residues long. Trimming left V 6 bases short and J 5 bases short, with 26 bases between. CDR3 region: CASKELRQPLLRTGELFF. The CDR3 DNA reads as TGTGCCAGCAAAGAGTTGAGACAGCCCCTTTTGCGTACCGGGGAGCTGTTTTTT. The full variable domain, completed using reference TRBV5-6 and TRBJ2-2, is DAGVTQSPTHLIKTRGQQVTLRCSPKSGHDTVSWYQQALGQGPQFIFQYYEEEERQRGNFPDRFSGHQFPNYSSELNVNALLLGDSALYLCASKELRQPLLRTGELFFGEGSRLTVL.

CDR3 sequence: CASGERDSRLANYGYTF. The CDR3 DNA sequence: TGTGCCAGCGGGGAACGGGACAGCCGTTTAGCTAACTATGGCTACACCTTC. The chain joins TRBV7-6 to TRBJ1-2, with 7 bases aligning to TRBD1. V lost 8 bases, J lost 0 bases, and 15 bases stayed unmatched. The CDR3 loop spans 17 amino acids. The V gene's germline CDR1 is SGHVS and CDR2 FNYEAQ.

J is TRBJ2-3 and V is TRBV30; D unresolved. The CDR3 covers 11 residues. Per germline, CDR1 GTSNPN and CDR2 SVGIG (reference sequence). V dropped 1 base and J dropped 6 bases, with 5 bases sitting between them. CDR3 protein: CAWSAGDTQYF. CDR3 nucleotide sequence: TGTGCCTGGAGTGCTGGGGATACGCAGTATTTT.

The gene calls are TRBV6-5 and TRBJ1-1, with D uncertain. The V end was cut by 0 bases, the J end by 4 bases, with 12 bases between. In germline, CDR1 is MNHEY, CDR2 SVGAGI. CDR3 length: 15 residues. The DNA of the CDR3 is TGTGCCAGCAGTTACTCGACGACGGGAGGCACTGAAGCTTTCTTT. Translating it yields CASSYSTTGGTEAFF.